The 13 T cell receptor beta chains listed next were all sequenced from one sample in a study of T cell responses to AZD1222 COVID-19 vaccine. Clones were sequenced by immunoSEQ multiplex PCR, and TCRdb holds only the in-frame ones, with some missing. The top ten hold roughly 6% of the sample, which has around 180,000 clones, just under 90% seen once. Sequenced here: peripheral blood, sampled on day 0 of AZD1222 vaccination. The receptors shown here come from an adult in good health.

CDR3 nucleotides: TGTGCCAGCAGCTTATTCTCCGGGACAGGGAAAAGCGGGGAGCTGTTTTTT. Translating it yields CASSLFSGTGKSGELFF. The V and J genes are TRBV7-6 and TRBJ2-2, with 9 bases identical to TRBD1. This CDR3 spans 17 amino acids. Germline CDR1 SGHVS, CDR2 FNYEAQ. Unmatched junction bases numbered 11, after V lost 2 bases and J lost 7 bases.

This chain links TRBV2 with TRBJ1-2; 8 nucleotides agree with TRBD1. V lost 0 bases to trimming and J lost 6 bases; unmatched junction nucleotides: 9. Germline V gene data show CDR1 as SNHLY and CDR2 as FYNNEI. This CDR3 has 16 amino acids. CDR3 coding DNA: TGTGCCAGCAGTGAAGCGCGAGTTCTGACAGGGGATGGCTACACCTTC. Translating it yields CASSEARVLTGDGYTF.

This rearrangement joins TRBV11-2 to TRBJ1-4, with TRBD1 matching over 9 bases. CDR3 length: 15 residues. From germline, CDR1 is SGHAT and CDR2 FQNNGV. The trim removed 4 bases at V and 5 bases at J, leaving 5 bases unmatched. The CDR3 region has the DNA TGTGCCAGCAGCTCCACCGGGACAGGGAATGAAAAACTGTTTTTT. Protein: CASSSTGTGNEKLFF.

The chain recombines TRBV7-2 with TRBJ1-2, with 10 bases aligning to TRBD1. The junction had 3 bases not matched to a gene; V was cut back by 3 bases and J by 2 bases. The CDR3 covers 15 residues. CDR1 and CDR2 (germline): SGHTA, FQGNSA. The CDR3 coding sequence is TGTGCCAGCAGCTTTATGGGACAGGGGAACTATGGCTACACCTTC. Protein: CASSFMGQGNYGYTF.

The J gene is TRBJ1-4, the V gene TRBV6-5; D not resolved. In germline, CDR1 is MNHEY, CDR2 SVGAGI. Trimming removed 6 bases from V and 6 bases from J, with 17 bases in between. CDR3 length: 15 residues. The CDR3 sequence: CASRVQAGADEKLFF. CDR3 nucleotides: TGTGCCAGCAGGGTACAAGCCGGAGCGGATGAAAAACTGTTTTTT.

V is TRBV7-3 and J is TRBJ1-1; TRBD1 matches 10 bases. After removal of 6 bases from V and 4 bases from J, the junction contained 2 bases not matched to a gene. This CDR3 has 13 amino acids. Germline V lookup: CDR1 SGHTA, CDR2 FQGTGA. CDR3 sequence: CASSGDRGTEAFF. In DNA, the CDR3 is TGTGCCAGCAGTGGGGACAGGGGCACTGAAGCTTTCTTT.

The rearrangement uses TRBV27 and TRBJ2-7; a weak D match, TRBD1 (5 bases). The CDR3 totals 14 residues. With 6 bases removed from V and 2 bases from J, the gap between germline ends came to 14 bases. Looked up from germline, CDR1 is MNHEY and CDR2 is SMNVEV (reference sequence). The CDR3 coding sequence is TGTGCCAGCAGCGCAGGGATTAGTACCTACGAGCAGTACTTC. It specifies CASSAGISTYEQYF.

The genes are TRBV7-2 and TRBJ1-5; 7 positions agree with TRBD1. This CDR3 spans 17 amino acids. Germline V gene data show CDR1 as SGHTA and CDR2 as FQGNSA. J gave up 0 bases and V 3 bases, and 8 bases lay outside the gene matches. The CDR3 sequence is CASSFWTGPYSNQPQHF. The CDR3 DNA is TGTGCCAGCAGCTTCTGGACAGGCCCTTATAGCAATCAGCCCCAGCATTTT.

This chain links TRBV7-9 with TRBJ1-2, with D maybe TRBD1 (6 bases). V was clipped by 10 bases and J by 2 bases, with 23 bases between them. The CDR3 is 16 amino acids. The germline gives CDR1 SEHNR, CDR2 FQNEAQ (reference sequence). The CDR3 spells CAIQGSQTNGNYGYTF. As DNA, the CDR3 is TGTGCCATTCAGGGGTCCCAGACCAATGGAAACTATGGCTACACCTTC.

The rearrangement joins TRBV18 to TRBJ1-3; D not resolved. Deletions cut 3 bases from V and 0 bases from J, with 18 bases between. The CDR3 is 18 amino acids. In germline, CDR1 is KGHSH, CDR2 LQKENI. CDR3 DNA: TGTGCCAGCTCACCCTCTGGGCCCACAGCGAGCTCTGGAAACACCATATATTTT. Amino acid sequence: CASSPSGPTASSGNTIYF.

The chain joins TRBV7-9 to TRBJ2-5; D remains ambiguous. The germline CDR1 and CDR2 sequences are SEHNR and FQNEAQ (reference sequence). V was shortened by 5 bases and J by 4 bases, with 29 bases between the two germline ends. The CDR3 loop spans 19 amino acids. The CDR3 nucleotides read TGTGCCAGCAGCCACAACGATTGGGTGCCAGGTACCGACCCAGAGACCCAGTACTTC. This sequence encodes CASSHNDWVPGTDPETQYF.

The J gene is TRBJ1-4, the V gene TRBV11-2, with 7 bases fitting TRBD1. Germline V gene sequence: CDR1 SGHAT, CDR2 FQNNGV. V was pared by 1 base and J by 7 bases, with 6 bases of the junction left unmatched. The CDR3 runs 15 residues. The CDR3 protein is CASSLGQGGREKLFF. The CDR3 nucleotides read TGTGCCAGCAGCTTAGGACAGGGTGGTCGTGAAAAACTGTTTTTT. The whole variable domain, filled in from reference TRBV11-2 and TRBJ1-4, reads EAGVAQSPRYKIIEKRQSVAFWCNPISGHATLYWYQQILGQGPKLLIQFQNNGVVDDSQLPKDRFSAERLKGVDSTLKIQPAKLEDSAVYLCASSLGQGGREKLFFGSGTQLSVL.

This clone turned up a few times. The chain links TRBV13 to TRBJ1-6; D gene unclear. The CDR3 has 13 amino acids. Trimming pared 3 bases from V and 5 bases from J, leaving 5 bases between. Germline assignment: CDR1 PRHDT and CDR2 FYEKMQ (reference sequence). CDR3 in amino acids: CASSLGDNSPLHF. DNA of the CDR3: TGTGCCAGCAGCTTGGGCGATAATTCACCCCTCCACTTT.